These 9 T cell receptor beta chains originate from one sample sequenced in a study of T cell repertoires in aging, cancer and after chemotherapy. Rearranged V-D-J TRB sequences were amplified with a mixed TRB-A/B primer pool. One entry per CDR3 protein results from TCRdb running MiXCR on the multiplex PCR reads. The top ten hold about 7.8% of the sample, which has about 10,000 distinct CDR3 sequences, under 40% seen once. Amplification of TCR beta used genomic DNA extracted from peripheral blood. Input material: blood. All receptors derive from a human donor in good health.

This clonotype is classed as medium-sized (0.01 to 0.1%). The rearrangement uses TRBV29-1 and TRBJ2-2, with D possibly TRBD1 on 6 matching bases. CDR1 is SQVTM, CDR2 ANQGSEA, per germline. The CDR3 extends over 11 amino acids. The germline V and J ends were trimmed by 7 bases and 6 bases, with 9 bases remaining between them. The CDR3 region is CSAQGPGELFF. The CDR3 DNA is TGCAGCGCCCAGGGGCCCGGGGAGCTGTTTTTT.

Only a few counts were recorded for this clonotype. The chain uses TRBV19 and TRBJ2-4; maybe TRBD1 (7 bases). CDR3 size: 16 residues. CDR1 is LNHDA and CDR2 is SQIVND in the germline V gene (reference sequence). Trimming took 2 bases from V and 0 from J, leaving 11 bases between them. CDR3 bases: TGTGCCAGTAGTATACGACAGGGACTAGCCAAAAACATTCAGTACTTC. Its protein product is CASSIRQGLAKNIQYF.

This clonotype was counted a few times. This chain connects TRBV12-3 or TRBV12-4 to TRBJ2-5; D is ambiguous. The CDR3 spans 11 residues. V lost 1 base to trimming and J lost 7 bases, with 4 bases between them. This CDR3 is CASSLEGTQYF. The CDR3 nucleotides read TGTGCCAGCAGTTTAGAGGGGACCCAGTACTTC.

This chain connects TRBV18 to TRBJ1-5; D gene uncertain. The CDR3 totals 15 residues. CDR1 and CDR2 (germline): KGHSH, LQKENI. V was pared by 2 bases and J by 6 bases, with 14 bases between. The CDR3 DNA reads as TGTGCCAGCTCACCAGCTGGGGAGAACCTTCAGCCCCAGCATTTT. It is translated as CASSPAGENLQPQHF.

The rearrangement joins TRBV20-1 to TRBJ2-7; maybe TRBD2 (5 bases). CDR1 and CDR2 (germline): DFQATT, SNEGSKA (reference sequence). The CDR3 runs to 12 residues. Trimming pared 6 bases from V and 1 base from J, leaving 10 bases between. The CDR3 DNA follows: TGCAGTGCGCCCGGACTGTCCTACGAGCAGTACTTC. Amino acids: CSAPGLSYEQYF.

By its share, this clonotype is medium-sized. The genes are TRBV19 and TRBJ2-6; D is undetermined. The CDR3 loop spans 15 amino acids. Trimming took 8 bases from V and 2 from J, leaving 13 bases between them. Germline V gives CDR1 LNHDA, CDR2 SQIVND (reference sequence). This CDR3 reads CASEKRVPGANVLTF. The CDR3 DNA follows: TGTGCCAGTGAGAAAAGGGTTCCTGGGGCCAACGTCCTGACTTTC.

This clonotype is labeled medium-sized. V gene TRBV19 combines with J gene TRBJ2-1; the match to TRBD2 covers 9 bases. Germline trimming cut 6 bases from V and 6 bases from J; bases unmatched to any gene: 6. The CDR3 sequence is 14 residues long. CDR1 is LNHDA, CDR2 SQIVND, per germline (reference sequence). CDR3 DNA sequence: TGTGCCAGTAGGGGCGGGAGGGCCGGCAATGAGCAGTTCTTC. Amino acid sequence: CASRGGRAGNEQFF.

This clonotype was counted a few times. The V call is TRBV6-5, the J call TRBJ1-1; tentatively, D is TRBD1 (6 bases). CDR1 is MNHEY and CDR2 is SVGAGI in the germline V gene. The V gene lost 4 bases and the J gene lost 0 bases, with 9 bases spanning the gap. The CDR3 is 14 amino acids. The CDR3 reads CASSWAGVNTEAFF. The CDR3, as DNA: TGTGCCAGCAGTTGGGCAGGGGTGAACACTGAAGCTTTCTTT.

This clonotype was found once. V and J are TRBV7-9 and TRBJ2-2, with D possibly TRBD2 on 5 matching bases. Germline CDR1 is SEHNR and CDR2 is FQNEAQ (reference sequence). V was cut by 2 bases and J by 1 base, with 11 bases left in between. CDR3 length equals 16 residues. The CDR3 sequence is CASSLPTTRNTGELFF. In DNA form, the CDR3 reads TGTGCCAGCAGCTTACCGACTACCCGGAACACCGGGGAGCTGTTTTTT.